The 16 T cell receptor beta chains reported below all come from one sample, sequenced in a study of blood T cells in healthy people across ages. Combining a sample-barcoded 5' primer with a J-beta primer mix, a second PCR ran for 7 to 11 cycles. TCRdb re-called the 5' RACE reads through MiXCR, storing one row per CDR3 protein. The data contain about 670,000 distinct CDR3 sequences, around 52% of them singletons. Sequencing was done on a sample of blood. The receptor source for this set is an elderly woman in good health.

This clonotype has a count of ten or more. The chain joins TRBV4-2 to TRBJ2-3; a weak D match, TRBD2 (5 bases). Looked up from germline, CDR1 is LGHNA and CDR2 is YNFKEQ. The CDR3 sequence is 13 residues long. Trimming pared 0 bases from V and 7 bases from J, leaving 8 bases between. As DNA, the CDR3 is TGTGCCAGCAGCCAAGACGTCGGGAATACGCAGTATTTT. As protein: CASSQDVGNTQYF.

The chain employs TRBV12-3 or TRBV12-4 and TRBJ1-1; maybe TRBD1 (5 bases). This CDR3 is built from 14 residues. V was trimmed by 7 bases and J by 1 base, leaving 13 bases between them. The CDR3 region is CASNPGTWNTEAFF. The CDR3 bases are TGTGCCAGCAACCCAGGGACGTGGAACACTGAAGCTTTCTTT.

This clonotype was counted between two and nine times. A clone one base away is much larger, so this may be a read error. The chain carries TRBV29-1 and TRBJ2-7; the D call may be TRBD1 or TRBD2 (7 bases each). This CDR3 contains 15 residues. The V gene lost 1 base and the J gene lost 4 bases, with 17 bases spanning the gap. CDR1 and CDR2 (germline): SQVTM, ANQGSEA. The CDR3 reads CSVEGGGGGLYEQYF. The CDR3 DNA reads TGCAGCGTTGAAGGCGGGGGAGGGGGCCTGTACGAGCAGTACTTC.

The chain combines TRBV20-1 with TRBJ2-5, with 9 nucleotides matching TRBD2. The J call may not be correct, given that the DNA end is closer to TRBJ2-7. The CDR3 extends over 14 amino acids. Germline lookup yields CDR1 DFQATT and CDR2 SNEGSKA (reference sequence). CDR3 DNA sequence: TGCAGTGCCCCCTTAGCGGGGGACTTCTACGAGCAGTACTTC. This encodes CSAPLAGDFYEQYF.

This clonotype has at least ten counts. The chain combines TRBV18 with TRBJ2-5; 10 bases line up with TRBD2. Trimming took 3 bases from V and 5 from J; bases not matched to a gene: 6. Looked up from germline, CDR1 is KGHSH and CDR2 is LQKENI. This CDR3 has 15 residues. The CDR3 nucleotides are TGTGCCAGCTCACCCGGTGCTAGCGGGAGTGAGACCCAGTACTTC. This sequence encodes CASSPGASGSETQYF.

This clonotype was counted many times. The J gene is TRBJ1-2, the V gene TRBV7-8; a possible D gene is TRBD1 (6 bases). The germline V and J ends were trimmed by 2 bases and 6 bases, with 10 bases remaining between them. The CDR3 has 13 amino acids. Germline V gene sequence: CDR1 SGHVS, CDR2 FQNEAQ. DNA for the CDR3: TGTGCCAGCAGCTTATGGCAGGGGAATGGCTACACCTTC. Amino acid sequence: CASSLWQGNGYTF.

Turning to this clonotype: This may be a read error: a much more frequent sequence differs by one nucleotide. In DNA, the CDR3 is TGTACCAGCAGGACTGGGAAGGCTTTCTACGAGCAGTACTTC. It yields the protein CTSRTGKAFYEQYF. The V and J genes are TRBV28 and TRBJ2-7; maybe TRBD2 (5 bases). The germline CDR1 and CDR2 sequences are MDHEN and SYDVKM. The CDR3 runs 14 residues.

DNA for the CDR3: TGTGCCAGCAGCCAAGGGATAGGGGATAACAATGAGCAGTTCTTC. It codes for CASSQGIGDNNEQFF. The rearrangement uses TRBV4-2 and TRBJ2-1; tentative D call: TRBD1 (5 bases). The CDR3 extends over 15 amino acids. CDR1 and CDR2 (germline): LGHNA, YNFKEQ. Trimming took 1 base from V and 5 from J, leaving 12 bases between them.

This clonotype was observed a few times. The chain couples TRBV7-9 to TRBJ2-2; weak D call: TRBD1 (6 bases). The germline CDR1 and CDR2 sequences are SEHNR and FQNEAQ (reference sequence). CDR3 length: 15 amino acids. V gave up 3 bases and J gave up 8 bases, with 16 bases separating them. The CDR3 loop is CASSLKGQSRGELFF. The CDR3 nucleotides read TGTGCCAGCAGCTTGAAAGGACAGAGCCGAGGGGAGCTGTTTTTT.

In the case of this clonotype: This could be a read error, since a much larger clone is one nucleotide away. CDR3 in DNA: TGTGCCAGCAGCTTAAACACCCTGGGCAATCAGCCCCAGCATTTT. Residues: CASSLNTLGNQPQHF. The gene calls are TRBV7-2 and TRBJ1-5; no reliable D call. With 2 bases removed from V and 2 bases from J, the gap between germline ends came to 10 bases. Germline-derived CDR1 and CDR2 are SGHTA and FQGNSA. This CDR3 spans 15 amino acids.

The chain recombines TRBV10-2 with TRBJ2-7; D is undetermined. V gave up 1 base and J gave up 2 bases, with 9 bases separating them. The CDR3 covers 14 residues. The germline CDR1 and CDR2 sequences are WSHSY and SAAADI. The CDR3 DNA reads TGCGCCAGCAGTGAGTTCCAGAGTCCCTACGAGCAGTACTTC. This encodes CASSEFQSPYEQYF.

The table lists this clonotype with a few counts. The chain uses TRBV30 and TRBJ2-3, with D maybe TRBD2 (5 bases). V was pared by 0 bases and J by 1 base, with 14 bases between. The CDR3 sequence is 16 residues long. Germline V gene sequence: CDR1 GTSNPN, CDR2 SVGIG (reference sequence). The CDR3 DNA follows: TGTGCCTGGAGTGTATACGGGGATTGGGGCACAGATACGCAGTATTTT. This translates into CAWSVYGDWGTDTQYF.

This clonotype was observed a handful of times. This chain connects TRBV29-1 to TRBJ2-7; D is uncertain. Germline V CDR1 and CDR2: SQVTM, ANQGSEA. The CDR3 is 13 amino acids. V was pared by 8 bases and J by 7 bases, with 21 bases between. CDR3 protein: CSLAFSQYNEQYF. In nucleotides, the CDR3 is TGCAGCCTGGCTTTCTCCCAATACAATGAGCAGTACTTC.

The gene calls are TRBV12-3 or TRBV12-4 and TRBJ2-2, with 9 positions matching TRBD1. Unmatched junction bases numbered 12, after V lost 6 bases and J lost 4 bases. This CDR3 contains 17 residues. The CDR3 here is CASRPTTGGASTGELFF. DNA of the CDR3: TGTGCCAGCAGGCCCACTACAGGGGGCGCATCCACCGGGGAGCTGTTTTTT.

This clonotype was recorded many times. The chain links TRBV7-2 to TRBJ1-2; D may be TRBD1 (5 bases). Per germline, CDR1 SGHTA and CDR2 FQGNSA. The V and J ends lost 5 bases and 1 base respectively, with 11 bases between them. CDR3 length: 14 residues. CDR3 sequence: CASSAGRLNYGYTF. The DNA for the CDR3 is TGTGCCAGCAGCGCGGGACGGCTTAACTATGGCTACACCTTC. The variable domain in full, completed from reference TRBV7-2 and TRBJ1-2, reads GAGVSQSPSNKVTEKGKDVELRCDPISGHTALYWYRQSLGQGLEFLIYFQGNSAPDKSGLPSDRFSAERTGGSVSTLTIQRTQQEDSAVYLCASSAGRLNYGYTFGSGTRLTVV.

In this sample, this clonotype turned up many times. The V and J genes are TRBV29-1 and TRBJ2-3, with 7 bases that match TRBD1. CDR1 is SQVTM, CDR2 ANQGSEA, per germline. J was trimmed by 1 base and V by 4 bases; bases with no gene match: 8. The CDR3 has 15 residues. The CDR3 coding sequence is TGCAGCGTTGGGGGGTTTACAGGGGGCACAGATACGCAGTATTTT. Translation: CSVGGFTGGTDTQYF.